This TCR beta chain comes out of a study of cytomegalovirus exposure and HLA in healthy donors. Both 60 Vbeta primers and 13 Jbeta primers went into the PCR. The table came from immunoSEQ multiplex PCR; TCRdb's copy has only in-frame clones and leaves some out. This sample yields 65,000 or so clones, of which approximately 80% are seen a single time; 2.5% to 3.5% belongs to the top ten. Of note for this clone: The antigen remains unidentified.

General study findings and limits: Sequencing depth roughly uniform across donors was assumed in presence/absence analyses.

This CDR3 is built from 19 residues. The sequencing sample was made of PBMCs. This chain uses TRBV21-1 with TRBJ2-3; the table gives TRBD2 as D, unverified against the DNA. TRBV21-1 is tagged as a pseudogene. The source is a middle-aged woman in good health and CMV-seropositive. DNA of the CDR3: TGTGCCAGCAGCAAAGACGGGCGACTAGCGGGCCGGGGAGCAGATACGCAGTATTTT. Translation: CASSKDGRLAGRGADTQYF.